The entry below gives a single T cell receptor (beta chain) sequence along with its context. What it binds is unknown. Germline V gives CDR1 DFQATT, CDR2 SNEGSKA (reference sequence). The junction had 16 bases not matched to a gene; V was cut back by 2 bases and J by 7 bases. The CDR3 extends over 16 amino acids. The data stem from a study of post-analysis software for immune sequencing data. Researchers reported that TCR beta cDNA libraries carried unique molecular identifiers. One entry per CDR3 protein, called by TCRdb with MiXCR from the PCR reads. The sample lists 700,000 to 900,000 distinct CDR3 sequences, about 45% seen once, with approximately 4.4% in the top ten. Broader study findings: Patients used a few TRBV segments, including TRBV5-6, TRBV5-1 and TRBV20-1, more often than controls. By F measure, samples from a shared preparation batch strongly co-clustered.

The J gene is TRBJ1-1, the V gene TRBV20-1; 7 bases map to TRBD1. The origin of this receptor is a girl between 5 and 17 years old with multiple sclerosis. The sample consisted of blood. In DNA form, the CDR3 reads TGCAGTGCTAGACTCCGCGGGGCGACAGGGAAGGGTGAAGCTTTCTTT. It encodes CSARLRGATGKGEAFF.